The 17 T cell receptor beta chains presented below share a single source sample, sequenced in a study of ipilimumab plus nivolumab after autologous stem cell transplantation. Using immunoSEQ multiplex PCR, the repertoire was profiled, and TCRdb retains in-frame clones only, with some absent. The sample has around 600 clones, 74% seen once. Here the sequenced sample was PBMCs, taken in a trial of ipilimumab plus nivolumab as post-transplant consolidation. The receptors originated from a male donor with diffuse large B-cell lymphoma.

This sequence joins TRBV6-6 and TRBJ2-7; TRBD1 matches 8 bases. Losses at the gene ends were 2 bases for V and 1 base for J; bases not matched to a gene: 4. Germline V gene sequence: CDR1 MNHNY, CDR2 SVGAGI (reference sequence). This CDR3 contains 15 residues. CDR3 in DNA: TGTGCCAGCAGTTACCTGGGACAGGCATCCTACGAGCAGTACTTC. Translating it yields CASSYLGQASYEQYF.

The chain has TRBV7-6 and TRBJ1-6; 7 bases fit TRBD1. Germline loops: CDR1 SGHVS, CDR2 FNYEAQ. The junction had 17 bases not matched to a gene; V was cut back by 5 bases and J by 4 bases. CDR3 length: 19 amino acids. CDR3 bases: TGTGCCAGCAGCCCGACAGGGCGTATTAATCTCGAGTATAATTCACCCCTCCACTTT. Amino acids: CASSPTGRINLEYNSPLHF.

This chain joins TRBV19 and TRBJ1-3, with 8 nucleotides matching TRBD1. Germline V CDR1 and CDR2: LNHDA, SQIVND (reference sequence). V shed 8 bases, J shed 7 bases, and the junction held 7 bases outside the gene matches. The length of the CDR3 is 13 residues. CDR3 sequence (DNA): TGTGCCAGTGGGACAGGACCTTTTAACACCATATATTTT. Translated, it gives CASGTGPFNTIYF.

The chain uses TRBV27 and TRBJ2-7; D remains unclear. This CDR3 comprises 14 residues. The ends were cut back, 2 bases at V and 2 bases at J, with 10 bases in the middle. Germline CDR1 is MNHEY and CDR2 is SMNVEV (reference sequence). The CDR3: CASSLQYPPYEQYF. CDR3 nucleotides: TGTGCCAGCAGTTTACAATACCCTCCCTACGAGCAGTACTTC.

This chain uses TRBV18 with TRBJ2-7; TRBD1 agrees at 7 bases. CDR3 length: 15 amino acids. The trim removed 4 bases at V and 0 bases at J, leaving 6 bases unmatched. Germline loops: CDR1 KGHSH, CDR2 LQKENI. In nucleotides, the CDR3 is TGTGCCAGCTCACACGGACAGGAAAACTCCTACGAGCAGTACTTC. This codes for CASSHGQENSYEQYF.

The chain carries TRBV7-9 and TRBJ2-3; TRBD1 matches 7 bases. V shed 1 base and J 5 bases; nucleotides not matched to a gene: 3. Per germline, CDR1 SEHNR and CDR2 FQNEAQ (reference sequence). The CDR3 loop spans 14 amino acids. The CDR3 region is CASSLEGAGDTQYF. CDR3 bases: TGTGCCAGCAGCTTAGAGGGGGCGGGAGATACGCAGTATTTT.

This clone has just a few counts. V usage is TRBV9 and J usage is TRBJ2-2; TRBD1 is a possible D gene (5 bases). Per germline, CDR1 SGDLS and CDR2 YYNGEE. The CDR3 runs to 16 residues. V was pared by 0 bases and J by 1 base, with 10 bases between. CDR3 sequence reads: CASSVAIQGNTGELFF. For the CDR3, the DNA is TGTGCCAGCAGCGTAGCTATCCAGGGGAACACCGGGGAGCTGTTTTTT.

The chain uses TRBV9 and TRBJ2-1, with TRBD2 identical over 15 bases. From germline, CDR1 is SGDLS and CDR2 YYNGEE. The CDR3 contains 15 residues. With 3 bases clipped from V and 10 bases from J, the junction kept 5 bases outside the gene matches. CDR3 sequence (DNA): TGTGCCAGCAGCGGGACTAGCGGGGGGGCAGGAGAGCAGTTCTTC. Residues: CASSGTSGGAGEQFF.

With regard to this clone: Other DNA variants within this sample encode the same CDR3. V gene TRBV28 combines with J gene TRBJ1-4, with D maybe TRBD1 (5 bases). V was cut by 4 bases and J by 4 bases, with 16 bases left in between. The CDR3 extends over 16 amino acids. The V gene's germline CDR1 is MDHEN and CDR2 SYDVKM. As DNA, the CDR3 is TGTGCCAGCAGTTCAGCGACCGGGACCGGTAATGAAAAACTGTTTTTT. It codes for CASSSATGTGNEKLFF.

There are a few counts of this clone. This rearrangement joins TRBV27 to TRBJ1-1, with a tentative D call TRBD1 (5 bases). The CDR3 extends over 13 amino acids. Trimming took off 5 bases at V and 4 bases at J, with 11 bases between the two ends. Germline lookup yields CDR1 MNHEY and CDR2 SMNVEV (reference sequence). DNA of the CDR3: TGTGCCAGCAGTCCCGGGACTGCCACTGAAGCTTTCTTT. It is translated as CASSPGTATEAFF.

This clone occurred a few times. The CDR3 protein is CASSLGGYNEKLFF. The CDR3 region has the DNA TGTGCCAGCAGTCTCGGGGGCTATAATGAAAAACTGTTTTTT. This sequence joins TRBV2 and TRBJ1-4; weak D call: TRBD1 (6 bases). CDR3 length equals 14 residues. Per the germline V gene, CDR1 is SNHLY and CDR2 is FYNNEI. V shed 5 bases and J shed 4 bases, with 11 bases lying between them.

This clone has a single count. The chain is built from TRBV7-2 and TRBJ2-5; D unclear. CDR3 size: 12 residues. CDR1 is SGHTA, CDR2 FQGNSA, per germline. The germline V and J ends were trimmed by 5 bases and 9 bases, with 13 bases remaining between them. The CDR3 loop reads CASSPLEMAQYF. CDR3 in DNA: TGTGCCAGCAGCCCCCTGGAGATGGCCCAGTACTTC.

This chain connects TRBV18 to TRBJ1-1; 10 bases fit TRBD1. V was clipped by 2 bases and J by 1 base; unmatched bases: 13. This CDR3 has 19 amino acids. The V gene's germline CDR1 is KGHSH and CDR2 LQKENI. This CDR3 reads CASSPFGAGTGAQNTEAFF. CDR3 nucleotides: TGTGCCAGCTCACCATTTGGCGCCGGGACAGGGGCTCAGAACACTGAAGCTTTCTTT.

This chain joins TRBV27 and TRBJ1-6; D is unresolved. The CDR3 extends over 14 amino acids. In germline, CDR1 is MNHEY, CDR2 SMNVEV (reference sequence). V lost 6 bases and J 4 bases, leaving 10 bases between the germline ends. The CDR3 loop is CASSLGSYNSPLHF. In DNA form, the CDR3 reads TGTGCCAGCAGCTTAGGGTCTTATAATTCACCCCTCCACTTT.

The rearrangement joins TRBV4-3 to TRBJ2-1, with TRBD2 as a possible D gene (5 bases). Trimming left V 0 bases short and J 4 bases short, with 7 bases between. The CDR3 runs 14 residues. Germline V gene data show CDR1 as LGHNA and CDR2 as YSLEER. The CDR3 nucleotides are TGCGCCAGCAGCCAAGAGGGAGCTTACAATGAGCAGTTCTTC. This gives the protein CASSQEGAYNEQFF.

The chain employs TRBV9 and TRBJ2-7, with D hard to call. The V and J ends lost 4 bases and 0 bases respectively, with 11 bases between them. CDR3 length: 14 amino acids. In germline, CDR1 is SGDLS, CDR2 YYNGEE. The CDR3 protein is CASSPSGSSYEQYF. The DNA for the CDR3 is TGTGCCAGCAGCCCTTCTGGAAGCTCCTACGAGCAGTACTTC.

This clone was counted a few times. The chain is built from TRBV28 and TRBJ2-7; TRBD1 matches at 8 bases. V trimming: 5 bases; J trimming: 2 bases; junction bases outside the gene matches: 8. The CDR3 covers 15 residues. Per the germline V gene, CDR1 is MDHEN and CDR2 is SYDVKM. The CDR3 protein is CASSVRGQAAYEQYF. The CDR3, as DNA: TGTGCCAGCAGTGTTAGGGGACAGGCGGCCTACGAGCAGTACTTC.